This T cell receptor beta chain was identified during a study of post-analysis software for immune sequencing data. Overall study findings and caveats: Multiple sclerosis patients showed significantly lower normalized Chao1 diversity than controls did. TRBV segments more frequent in patients than in controls numbered a few and included TRBV5-6, TRBV5-1 and TRBV20-1.

About this clonotype: Its antigen remains unknown. The DNA is left out, because the CDR3 cannot be placed on it with certainty; the CDR3 is given as TCRdb lists it.

Unique molecular identifiers featured in each of the TCR beta cDNA libraries. Via MiXCR, TCRdb re-called the PCR reads, giving one row per CDR3 protein. This sample has 150,000 to 200,000 distinct CDR3 sequences, with approximately 31% found just once. The CDR3 comprises 15 residues, both ends counted. Germline V gene sequence: CDR1 MDHEN, CDR2 SYDVKM. This sequence joins TRBV28 and TRBJ1-6; TRBD1 was called by the table and not checked on the DNA. The receptor was isolated from a girl aged 5 to 17 with multiple sclerosis. The sample consisted of blood. This CDR3 is CASSSGQGVGSPPHF.